This T cell receptor beta chain was sequenced during a study of blood T cell repertoires in COVID-19. On the study more broadly: PBMCs, B-cell-depleted T cells, or T cells provided the cDNA or gDNA that made up the material.

This CDR3 has 12 amino acids. The V gene lost 3 bases and the J gene lost 7 bases, with 7 bases spanning the gap. Germline lookup yields CDR1 SNHLY and CDR2 FYNNEI. Original methodology: The assay estimated nucleated cells by amplifying reference gene primers. Assay used: immunoSEQ multiplex PCR; TCRdb lists only in-frame clones, some missing. V, J and clone size reflect that table, while D and trimming were determined from the DNA. Of 110,000 or so clones in the sample, 60% to 85% are singletons; the top ten hold 5% to 8%. The sequenced material came from peripheral blood. This sequence was found in a man in his 70s with acute or convalescent COVID-19. The chain is built from TRBV2 and TRBJ1-5; no clear D gene. The CDR3 bases are TGTGCCAGCAGTGAGGTTGGCCAGCCCCAGCATTTT. It yields the protein CASSEVGQPQHF.